Shown below are 8 T cell receptor beta chains from a single sample sequenced in a study of blood T cell repertoires in COVID-19. Clones were read by immunoSEQ multiplex PCR, and TCRdb kept only the in-frame ones, dropping some. The sample lists 250,000 to 300,000 clones; around 90% were seen once. The specimen was peripheral blood. These receptor sequences come from a woman in her 40s with acute or convalescent COVID-19.

The genes are TRBV5-6 and TRBJ2-5; no reliable D call. Germline V CDR1 and CDR2: SGHDT, YYEEEE. The length of the CDR3 is 11 residues. Trimming left V 7 bases short and J 5 bases short, with 9 bases between. CDR3 protein: CASVYGETQYF. Written as DNA, the CDR3 is TGTGCCAGCGTATACGGGGAGACCCAGTACTTC.

This clone was observed a handful of times. V and J are TRBV19 and TRBJ1-2, with 12 bases that match TRBD1. The junction had 8 bases not matched to a gene; V was cut back by 8 bases and J by 7 bases. CDR1 and CDR2 (germline): LNHDA, SQIVND (reference sequence). There are 14 residues in the CDR3. CDR3 in DNA: TGTGCCAGTGCCGGGACAGGGGGCGCGGGTGGCTACACCTTC. It yields the protein CASAGTGGAGGYTF.

This clone is a singleton in its sample. The chain carries TRBV12-3 or TRBV12-4 and TRBJ1-1, with D possibly matching TRBD1 (5 bases). The ends were cut back, 3 bases at V and 5 bases at J, with 10 bases in the middle. This CDR3 is built from 13 residues. The CDR3 reads CASSFKGRTEAFF. The DNA for the CDR3 is TGTGCCAGCAGTTTTAAGGGGCGGACTGAAGCTTTCTTT.

The chain uses TRBV3-1 (or the pseudogene TRBV3-2) and TRBJ1-1; D not resolved. V lost 2 bases to trimming and J lost 1 base, with 5 bases between them. This CDR3 has 13 amino acids. Germline V gene sequence: CDR1 LGHDT, CDR2 YNNKEL (reference sequence). The CDR3 spells CASSQSGNTEAFF. CDR3 in DNA: TGTGCCAGCAGCCAATCAGGGAACACTGAAGCTTTCTTT.

The V and J genes are TRBV4-1 and TRBJ1-4; the D gene is possibly TRBD1 (5 bases). Germline CDR1 MGHRA, CDR2 YSYEKL. The CDR3 spans 14 residues. V was trimmed by 1 base and J by 3 bases, leaving 6 bases between them. In nucleotides, the CDR3 is TGCGCCAGCAGCCAAGTACAGGCTAATGAAAAACTGTTTTTT. It codes for CASSQVQANEKLFF.

The rearrangement uses TRBV2 and TRBJ2-1, with 7 bases fitting TRBD1. V dropped 7 bases and J dropped 4; count of bases not matched to a gene: 4. This CDR3 contains 13 residues. Looked up from germline, CDR1 is SNHLY and CDR2 is FYNNEI. The CDR3 loop reads CASTRTGYNEQFF. In nucleotides, the CDR3 is TGTGCCAGCACCCGGACAGGATACAATGAGCAGTTCTTC. Supplemented by reference TRBV2 and TRBJ2-1, the full variable domain reads EPEVTQTPSHQVTQMGQEVILRCVPISNHLYFYWYRQILGQKVEFLVSFYNNEISEKSEIFDDQFSVERPDGSNFTLKIRSTKLEDSAMYFCASTRTGYNEQFFGPGTRLTVL.

V is TRBV9 and J is TRBJ1-4, with a weak D call TRBD1 (5 bases). The CDR3 extends over 15 amino acids. V lost 3 bases to trimming and J lost 4 bases, with 13 bases between them. Germline V lookup: CDR1 SGDLS, CDR2 YYNGEE. The CDR3 coding sequence is TGTGCCAGCAGCGGATCGGGACTCCTTAATGAAAAACTGTTTTTT. Amino acids: CASSGSGLLNEKLFF.

With regard to this clone: This CDR3 is also generated by other DNA sequences in the sample. The V gene is TRBV5-1, the J gene TRBJ1-1; D is perhaps TRBD1 (5 bases). CDR3 length equals 13 residues. CDR1 and CDR2 from the germline V gene are SGHRS and YFSETQ. The V gene lost 1 base and the J gene lost 4 bases, with 8 bases spanning the gap. The CDR3 loop reads CASSLQGGTEAFF. In nucleotides, the CDR3 is TGCGCCAGCAGCTTGCAGGGTGGCACTGAAGCTTTCTTT.